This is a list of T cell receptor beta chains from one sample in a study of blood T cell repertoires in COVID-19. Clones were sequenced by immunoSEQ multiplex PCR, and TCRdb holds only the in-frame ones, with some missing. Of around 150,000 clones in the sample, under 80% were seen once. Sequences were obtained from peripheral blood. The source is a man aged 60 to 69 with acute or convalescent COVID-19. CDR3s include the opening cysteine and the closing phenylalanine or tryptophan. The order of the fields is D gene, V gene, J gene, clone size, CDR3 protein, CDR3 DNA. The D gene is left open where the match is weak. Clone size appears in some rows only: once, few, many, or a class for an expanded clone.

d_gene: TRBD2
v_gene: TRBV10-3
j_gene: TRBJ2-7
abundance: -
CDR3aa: CAISVAGGYEQYF
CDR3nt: TGTGCCATCAGTGTAGCGGGAGGCTACGAGCAGTACTTC

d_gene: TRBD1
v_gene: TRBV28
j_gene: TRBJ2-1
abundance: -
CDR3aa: CASGATGVSPKFF
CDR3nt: TGTGCCAGCGGGGCGACAGGGGTTTCCCCAAAGTTCTTC

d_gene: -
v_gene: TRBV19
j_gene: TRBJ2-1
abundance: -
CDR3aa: CASSMGLGYNEQFF
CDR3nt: TGTGCCAGTAGTATGGGGCTAGGCTACAATGAGCAGTTCTTC

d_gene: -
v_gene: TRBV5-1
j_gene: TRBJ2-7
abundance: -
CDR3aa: CASSLQGETYEQYF
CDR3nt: TGCGCCAGCAGCTTACAGGGTGAGACCTACGAGCAGTACTTC

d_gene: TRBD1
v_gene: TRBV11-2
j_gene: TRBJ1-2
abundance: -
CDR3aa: CASSRQGQTYGYTF
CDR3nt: TGTGCCAGCAGCCGACAGGGACAGACCTATGGCTACACCTTC

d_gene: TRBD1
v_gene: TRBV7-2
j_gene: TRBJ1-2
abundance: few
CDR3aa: CASSPRGTVSNYGYTF
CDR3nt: TGTGCCAGCAGCCCTAGGGGGACAGTTTCTAACTATGGCTACACCTTC

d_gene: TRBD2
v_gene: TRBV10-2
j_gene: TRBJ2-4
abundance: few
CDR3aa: CASTGGGNIQYF
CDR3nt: TGCGCCAGCACGGGGGGTGGAAACATTCAGTACTTC

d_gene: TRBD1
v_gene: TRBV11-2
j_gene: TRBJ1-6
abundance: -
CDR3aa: CASSRNRGGNSPLHF
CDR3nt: TGTGCCAGCAGCCGGAACAGGGGTGGGAATTCACCCCTCCACTTT

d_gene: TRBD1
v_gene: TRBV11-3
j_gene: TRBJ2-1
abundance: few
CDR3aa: CASSFGTGDGTEQFF
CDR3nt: TGTGCCAGCAGCTTTGGGACAGGGGACGGGACGGAGCAGTTCTTC

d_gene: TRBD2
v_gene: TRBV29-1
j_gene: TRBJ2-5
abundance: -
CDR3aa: CSVEGGPETQYF
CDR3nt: TGCAGCGTTGAGGGAGGGCCAGAGACCCAGTACTTC

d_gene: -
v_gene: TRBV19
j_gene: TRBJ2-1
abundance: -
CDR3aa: CASRRLAGYNEQFF
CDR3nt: TGTGCCAGTAGGAGGCTAGCTGGCTACAATGAGCAGTTCTTC

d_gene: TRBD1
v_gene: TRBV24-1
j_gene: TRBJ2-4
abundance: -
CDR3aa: CATSDIDRGNIQYF
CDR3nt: TGTGCCACCAGTGACATTGACAGGGGGAACATTCAGTACTTC

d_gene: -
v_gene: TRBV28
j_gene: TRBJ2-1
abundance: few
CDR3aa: CASSLFSGSEQFF
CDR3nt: TGTGCCAGCAGTTTATTCTCCGGGAGTGAGCAGTTCTTC

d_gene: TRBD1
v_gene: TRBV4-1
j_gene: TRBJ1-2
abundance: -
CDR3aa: CASSRTPLPGQGNYGYTF
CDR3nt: TGCGCCAGCAGCCGCACCCCCTTACCGGGACAGGGGAACTATGGCTACACCTTC

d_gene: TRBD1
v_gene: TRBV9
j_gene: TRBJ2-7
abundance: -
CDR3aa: CASSVDPDRGYEQYF
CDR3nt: TGTGCCAGCAGCGTAGACCCAGACAGGGGCTACGAGCAGTACTTC

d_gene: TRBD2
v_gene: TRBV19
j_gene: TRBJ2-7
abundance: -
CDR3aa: CASSIGSGFDYEQYF
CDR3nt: TGTGCCAGTAGTATAGGTAGCGGGTTCGACTACGAGCAGTACTTC

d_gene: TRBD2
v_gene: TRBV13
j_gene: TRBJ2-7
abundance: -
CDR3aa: CASSLTSGVYEQYF
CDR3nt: TGTGCCAGCAGCTTAACTAGCGGGGTCTACGAGCAGTACTTC

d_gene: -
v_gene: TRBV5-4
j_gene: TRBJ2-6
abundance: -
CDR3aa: CASSFEAAGANVLTF
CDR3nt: TGTGCCAGCAGCTTCGAAGCGGCTGGGGCCAACGTCCTGACTTTC

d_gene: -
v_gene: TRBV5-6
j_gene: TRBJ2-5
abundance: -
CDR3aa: CASSPESQETQYF
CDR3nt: TGTGCCAGCAGCCCCGAGAGTCAAGAGACCCAGTACTTC

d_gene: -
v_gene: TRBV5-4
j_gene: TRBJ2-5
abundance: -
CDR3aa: CASSLASTQETQYF
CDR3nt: TGTGCCAGCAGCTTGGCCAGTACCCAAGAGACCCAGTACTTC

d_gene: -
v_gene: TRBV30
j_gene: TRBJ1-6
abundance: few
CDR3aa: CAWSARGDSPLHF
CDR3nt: TGTGCCTGGAGTGCCAGGGGTGATTCACCCCTCCACTTT

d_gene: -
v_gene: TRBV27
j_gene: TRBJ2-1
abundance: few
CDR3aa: CASSFEIQGSYNEQFF
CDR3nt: TGTGCCAGCAGTTTCGAAATACAGGGCTCCTACAATGAGCAGTTCTTC

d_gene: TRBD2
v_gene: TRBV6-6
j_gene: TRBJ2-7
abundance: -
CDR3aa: CASRPQRDFYEQYF
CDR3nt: TGTGCCAGCAGGCCGCAGCGGGATTTCTACGAGCAGTACTTC

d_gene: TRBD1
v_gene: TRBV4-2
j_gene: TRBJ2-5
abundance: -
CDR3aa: CASSQAGQGQETQYF
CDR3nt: TGTGCCAGCAGCCAAGCAGGACAGGGCCAAGAGACCCAGTACTTC

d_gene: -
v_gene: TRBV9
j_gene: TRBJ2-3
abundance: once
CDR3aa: CASSAASDTQYF
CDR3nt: TGTGCCAGCAGCGCCGCGTCAGATACGCAGTATTTT

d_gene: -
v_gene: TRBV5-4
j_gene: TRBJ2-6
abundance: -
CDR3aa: CASSLAGGRSGANVLTF
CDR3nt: TGTGCCAGCAGCTTGGCAGGGGGGAGGTCTGGGGCCAACGTCCTGACTTTC

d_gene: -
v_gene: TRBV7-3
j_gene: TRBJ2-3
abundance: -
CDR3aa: CASSLFQGTDTQYF
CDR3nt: TGTGCCAGCAGCTTATTCCAGGGCACAGATACGCAGTATTTT

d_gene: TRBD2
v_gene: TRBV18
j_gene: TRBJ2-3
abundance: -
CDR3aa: CASSPRVTSGRAWGTDTQYF
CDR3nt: TGTGCCAGCTCACCACGCGTTACTAGCGGGAGGGCCTGGGGCACAGATACGCAGTATTTT

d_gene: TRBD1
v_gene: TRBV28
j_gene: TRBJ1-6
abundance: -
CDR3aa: CASSSPLVGGLISPLHF
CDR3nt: TGTGCCAGCAGTTCACCTCTCGTAGGGGGCCTAATTTCACCCCTCCACTTT

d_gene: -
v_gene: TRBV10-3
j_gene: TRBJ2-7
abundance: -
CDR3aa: CAISGRGAQSYEQYF
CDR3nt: TGTGCCATCAGTGGGCGGGGAGCCCAATCCTACGAGCAGTACTTC

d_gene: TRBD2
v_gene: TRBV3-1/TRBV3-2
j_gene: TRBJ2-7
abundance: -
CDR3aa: CASSLTTGLNYEQYF
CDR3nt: TGTGCCAGCAGCCTTACTACGGGACTAAACTACGAGCAGTACTTC

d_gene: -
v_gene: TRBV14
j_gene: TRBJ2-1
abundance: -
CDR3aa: CASSQDLRPSYNEQFF
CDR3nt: TGTGCCAGCAGCCAAGACCTCCGTCCCTCCTACAATGAGCAGTTCTTC

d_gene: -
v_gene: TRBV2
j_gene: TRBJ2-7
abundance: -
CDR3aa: CASSAVRDFSYEQYF
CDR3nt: TGTGCCAGCAGTGCCGTCCGGGACTTCTCCTACGAGCAGTACTTC

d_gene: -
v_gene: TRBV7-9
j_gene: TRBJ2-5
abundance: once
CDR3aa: CASNPGRGAETQYF
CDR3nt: TGTGCCAGCAACCCTGGCAGGGGGGCAGAGACCCAGTACTTC

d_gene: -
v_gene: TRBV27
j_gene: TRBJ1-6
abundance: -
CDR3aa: CATRTLYNSPLHF
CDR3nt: TGTGCCACTAGGACACTTTACAATTCACCCCTCCACTTT

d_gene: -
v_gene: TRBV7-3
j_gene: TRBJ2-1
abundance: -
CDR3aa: CASSSDNEQFF
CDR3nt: TGTGCCAGCAGCTCAGACAATGAGCAGTTCTTC